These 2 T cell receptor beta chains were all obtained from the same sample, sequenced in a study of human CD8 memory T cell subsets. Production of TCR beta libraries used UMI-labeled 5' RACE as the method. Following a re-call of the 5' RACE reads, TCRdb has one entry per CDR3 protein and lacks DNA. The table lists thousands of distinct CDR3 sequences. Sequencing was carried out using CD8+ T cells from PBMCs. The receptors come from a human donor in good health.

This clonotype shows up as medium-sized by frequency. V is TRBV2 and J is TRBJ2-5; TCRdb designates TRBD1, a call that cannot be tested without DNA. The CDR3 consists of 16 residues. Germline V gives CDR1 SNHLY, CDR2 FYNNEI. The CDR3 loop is CASSGTLDRGLETQYF.

CDR3 region: CASSVRQGDIGADTQYF. V gene TRBV4-1 combines with J gene TRBJ2-3; TCRdb's D call, TRBD1, is unchecked because there is no DNA. The CDR3 is 17 amino acids. Germline values: CDR1 MGHRA, CDR2 YSYEKL.